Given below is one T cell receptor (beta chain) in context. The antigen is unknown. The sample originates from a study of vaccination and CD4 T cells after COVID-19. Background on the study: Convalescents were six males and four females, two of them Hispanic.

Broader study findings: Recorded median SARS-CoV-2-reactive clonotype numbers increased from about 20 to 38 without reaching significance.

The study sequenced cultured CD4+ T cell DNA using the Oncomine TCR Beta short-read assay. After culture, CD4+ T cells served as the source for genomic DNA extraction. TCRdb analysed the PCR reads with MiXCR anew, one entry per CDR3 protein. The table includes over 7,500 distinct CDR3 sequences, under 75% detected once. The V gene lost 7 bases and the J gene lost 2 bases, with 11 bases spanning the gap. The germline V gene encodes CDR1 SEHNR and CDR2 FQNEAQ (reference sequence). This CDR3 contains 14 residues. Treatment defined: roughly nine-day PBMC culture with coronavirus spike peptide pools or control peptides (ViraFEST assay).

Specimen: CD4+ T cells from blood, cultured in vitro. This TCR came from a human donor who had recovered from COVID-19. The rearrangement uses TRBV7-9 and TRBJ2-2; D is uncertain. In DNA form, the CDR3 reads TGTGCCAGCAAAGAGACACCTAACACCGGGGAGCTGTTTTTT. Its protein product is CASKETPNTGELFF.